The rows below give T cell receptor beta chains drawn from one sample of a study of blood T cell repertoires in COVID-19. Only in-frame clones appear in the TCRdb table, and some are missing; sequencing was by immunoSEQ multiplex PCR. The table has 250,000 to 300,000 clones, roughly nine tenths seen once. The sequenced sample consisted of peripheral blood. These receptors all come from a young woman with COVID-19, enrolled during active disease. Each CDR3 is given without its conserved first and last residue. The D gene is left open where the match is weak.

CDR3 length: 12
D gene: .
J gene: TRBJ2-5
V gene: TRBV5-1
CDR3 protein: ASSSAGSQETQY

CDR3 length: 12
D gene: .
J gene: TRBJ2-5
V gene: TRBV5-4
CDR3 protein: ASSSEGLEETQY

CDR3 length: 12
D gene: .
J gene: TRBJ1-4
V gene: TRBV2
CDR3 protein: ASSEKGLGEKLF

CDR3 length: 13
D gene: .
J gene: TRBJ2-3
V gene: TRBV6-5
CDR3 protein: ASSPPGGSTDTQY

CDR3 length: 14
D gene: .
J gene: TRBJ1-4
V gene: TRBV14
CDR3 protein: ASSQDRGGDSEKLF

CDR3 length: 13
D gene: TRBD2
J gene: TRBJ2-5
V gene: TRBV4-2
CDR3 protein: ASSQTSGSQETQY

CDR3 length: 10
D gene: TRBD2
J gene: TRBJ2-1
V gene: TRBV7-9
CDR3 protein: ASVKRGAEQF

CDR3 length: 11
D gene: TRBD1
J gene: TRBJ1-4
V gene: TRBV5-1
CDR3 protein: ASSLRQGEKLF

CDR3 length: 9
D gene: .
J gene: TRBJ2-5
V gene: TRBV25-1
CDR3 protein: ASSAQETQY

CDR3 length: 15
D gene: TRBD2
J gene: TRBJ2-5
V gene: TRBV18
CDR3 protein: ASSPLAGGPPWETQY

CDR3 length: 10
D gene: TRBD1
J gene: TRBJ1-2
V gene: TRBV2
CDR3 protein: AGGQAVGGYT

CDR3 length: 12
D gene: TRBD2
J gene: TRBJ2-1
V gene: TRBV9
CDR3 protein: ASSLAGGLNEQF

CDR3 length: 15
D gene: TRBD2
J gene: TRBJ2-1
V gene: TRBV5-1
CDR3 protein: ASFEAGATSGGYEQF

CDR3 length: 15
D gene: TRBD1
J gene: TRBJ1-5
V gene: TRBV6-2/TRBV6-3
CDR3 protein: ASSYSRSTGVGQPQH

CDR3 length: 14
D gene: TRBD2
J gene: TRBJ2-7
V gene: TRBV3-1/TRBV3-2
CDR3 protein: ASSQAGGGLSYEQY

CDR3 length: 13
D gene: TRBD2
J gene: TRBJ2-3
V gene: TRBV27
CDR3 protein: ASSFLAGLVDTQY

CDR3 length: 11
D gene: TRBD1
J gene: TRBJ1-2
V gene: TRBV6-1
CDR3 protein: ASSDDRAYGYT

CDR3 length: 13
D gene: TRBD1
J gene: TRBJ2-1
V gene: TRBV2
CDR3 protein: ASSRQGAVSDEQF

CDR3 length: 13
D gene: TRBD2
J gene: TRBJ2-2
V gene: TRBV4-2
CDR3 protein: ASSQDRLADGELF

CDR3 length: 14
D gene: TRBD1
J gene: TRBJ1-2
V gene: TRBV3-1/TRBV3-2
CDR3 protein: ASSQAVDRVRHGYT

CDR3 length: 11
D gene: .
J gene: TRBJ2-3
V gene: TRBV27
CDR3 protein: ASSLSHTDTQY

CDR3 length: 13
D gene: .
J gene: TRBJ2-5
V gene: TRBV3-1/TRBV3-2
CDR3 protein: ASSQERRGKETQY

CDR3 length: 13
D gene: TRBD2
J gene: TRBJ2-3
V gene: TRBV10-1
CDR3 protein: ASSESTGGTDTQY

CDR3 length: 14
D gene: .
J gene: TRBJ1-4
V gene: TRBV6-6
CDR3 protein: ASSHPAWRDNEKLF

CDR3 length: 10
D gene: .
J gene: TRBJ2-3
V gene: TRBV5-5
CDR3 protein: ASSLAGDAQY

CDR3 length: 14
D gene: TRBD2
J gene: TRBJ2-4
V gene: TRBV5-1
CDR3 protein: ASSRLGSGYKNIQY

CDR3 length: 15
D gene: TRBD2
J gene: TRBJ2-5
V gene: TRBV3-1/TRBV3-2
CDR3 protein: ASSQGTSGGPIKTQY

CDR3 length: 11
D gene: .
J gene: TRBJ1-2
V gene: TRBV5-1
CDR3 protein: ASSLAGYYGYT

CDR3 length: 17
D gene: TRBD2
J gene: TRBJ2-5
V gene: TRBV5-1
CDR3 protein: ASSLSLTSGNVIQETQY

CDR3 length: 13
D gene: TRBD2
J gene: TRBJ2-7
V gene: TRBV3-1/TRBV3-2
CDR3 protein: ASSSFRDYSYEQY

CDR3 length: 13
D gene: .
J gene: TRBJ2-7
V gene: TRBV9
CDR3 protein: ASSVGPSASYEQY

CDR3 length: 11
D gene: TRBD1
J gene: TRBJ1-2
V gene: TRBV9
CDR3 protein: ASSVRDRDGYT

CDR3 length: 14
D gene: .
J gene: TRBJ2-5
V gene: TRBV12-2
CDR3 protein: ASRSALGGGQETQY

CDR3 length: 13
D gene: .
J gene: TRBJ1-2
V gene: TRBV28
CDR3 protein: ASRSTRGGGYGYT

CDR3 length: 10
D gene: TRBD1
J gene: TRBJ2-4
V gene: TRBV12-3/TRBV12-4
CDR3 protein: AVQTGSNIQY

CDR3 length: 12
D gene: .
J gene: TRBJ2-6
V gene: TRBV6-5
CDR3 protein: ASRQGSGANVLT

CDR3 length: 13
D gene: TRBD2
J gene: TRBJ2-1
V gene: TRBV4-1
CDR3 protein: ASSQLSGEIDEQF

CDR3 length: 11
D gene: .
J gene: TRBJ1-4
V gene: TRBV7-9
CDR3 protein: ASSSGFNEKLF

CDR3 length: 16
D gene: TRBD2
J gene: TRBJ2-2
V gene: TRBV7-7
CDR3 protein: ASSPRLAGGRVTGELF

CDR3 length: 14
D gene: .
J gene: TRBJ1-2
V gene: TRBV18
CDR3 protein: ASSPQGSQRGYGYT

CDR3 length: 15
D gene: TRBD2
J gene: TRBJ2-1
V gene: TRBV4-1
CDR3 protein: ASSQDGSGGYYNEQF

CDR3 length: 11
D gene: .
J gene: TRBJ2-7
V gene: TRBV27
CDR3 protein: ASSLNDRVEQY

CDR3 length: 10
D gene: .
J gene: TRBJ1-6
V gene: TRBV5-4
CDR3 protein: ASSLLNSPLH

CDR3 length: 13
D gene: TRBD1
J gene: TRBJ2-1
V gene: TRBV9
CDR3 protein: ASSAGQGSYNEQF

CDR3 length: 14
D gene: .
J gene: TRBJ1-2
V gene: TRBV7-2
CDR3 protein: ASSPLGWSANYGYT

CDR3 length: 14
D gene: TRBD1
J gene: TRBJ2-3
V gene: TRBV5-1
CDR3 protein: ASSVTGGISTDTQY

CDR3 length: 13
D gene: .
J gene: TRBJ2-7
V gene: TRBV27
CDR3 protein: ASSSAPGTGYEQY

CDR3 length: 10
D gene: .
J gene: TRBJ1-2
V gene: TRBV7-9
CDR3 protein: ASSLNRDGYT

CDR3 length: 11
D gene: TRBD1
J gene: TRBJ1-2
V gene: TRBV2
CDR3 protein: ASKTGANYGYT

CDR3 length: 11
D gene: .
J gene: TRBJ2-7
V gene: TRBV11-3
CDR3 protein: ASSQDTGYEQY

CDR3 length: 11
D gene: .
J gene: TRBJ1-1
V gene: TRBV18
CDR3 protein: ASSKLQGAEAF

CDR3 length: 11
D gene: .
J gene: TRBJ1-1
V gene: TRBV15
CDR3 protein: ATSRDRNSEAF

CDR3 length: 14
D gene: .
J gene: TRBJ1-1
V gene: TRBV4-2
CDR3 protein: ASSHLTSEWNTEAF

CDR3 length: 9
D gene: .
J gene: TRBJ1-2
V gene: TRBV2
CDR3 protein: ASQGSDGYT